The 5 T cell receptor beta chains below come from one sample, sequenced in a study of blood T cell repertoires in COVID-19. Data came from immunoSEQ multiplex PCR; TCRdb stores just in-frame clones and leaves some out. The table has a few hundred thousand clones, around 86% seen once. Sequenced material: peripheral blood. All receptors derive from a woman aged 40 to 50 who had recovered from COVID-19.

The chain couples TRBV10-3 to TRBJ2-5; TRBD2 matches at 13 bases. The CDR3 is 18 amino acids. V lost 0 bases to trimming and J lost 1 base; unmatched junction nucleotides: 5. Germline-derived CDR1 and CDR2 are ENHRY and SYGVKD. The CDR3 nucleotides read TGTGCCATCAGTGAGTCGATCGGACTAGCGGGAGTCCAAGAGACCCAGTACTTC. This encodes CAISESIGLAGVQETQYF.

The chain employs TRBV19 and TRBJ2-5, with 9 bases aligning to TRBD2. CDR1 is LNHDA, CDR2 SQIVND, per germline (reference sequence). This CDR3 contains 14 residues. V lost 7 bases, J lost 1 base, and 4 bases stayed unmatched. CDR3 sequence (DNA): TGTGCCAGTAACGCGGGAGGGCTCCAAGAGACCCAGTACTTC. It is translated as CASNAGGLQETQYF.

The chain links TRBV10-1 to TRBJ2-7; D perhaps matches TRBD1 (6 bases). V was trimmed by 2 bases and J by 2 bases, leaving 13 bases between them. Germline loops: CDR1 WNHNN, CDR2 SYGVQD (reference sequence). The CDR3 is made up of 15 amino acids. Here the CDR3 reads CASSEQGPDTYEQYF. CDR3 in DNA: TGCGCCAGCAGTGAGCAGGGGCCCGATACCTACGAGCAGTACTTC.

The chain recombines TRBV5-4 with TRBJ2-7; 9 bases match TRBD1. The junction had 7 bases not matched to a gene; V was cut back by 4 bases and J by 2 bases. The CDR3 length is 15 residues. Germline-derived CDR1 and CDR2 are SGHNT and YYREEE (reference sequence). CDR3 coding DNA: TGTGCCAGCAGCCTCGCCGGGACAGGGCCCTACGAGCAGTACTTC. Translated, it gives CASSLAGTGPYEQYF.

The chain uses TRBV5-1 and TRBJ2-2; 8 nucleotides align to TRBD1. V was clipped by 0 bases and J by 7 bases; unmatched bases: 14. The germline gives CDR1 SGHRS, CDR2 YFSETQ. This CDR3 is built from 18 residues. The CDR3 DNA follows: TGCGCCAGCAGCTTGGTCCAGGGGGCGCACCAAAGGGACGGGGAGCTGTTTTTT. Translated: CASSLVQGAHQRDGELFF.